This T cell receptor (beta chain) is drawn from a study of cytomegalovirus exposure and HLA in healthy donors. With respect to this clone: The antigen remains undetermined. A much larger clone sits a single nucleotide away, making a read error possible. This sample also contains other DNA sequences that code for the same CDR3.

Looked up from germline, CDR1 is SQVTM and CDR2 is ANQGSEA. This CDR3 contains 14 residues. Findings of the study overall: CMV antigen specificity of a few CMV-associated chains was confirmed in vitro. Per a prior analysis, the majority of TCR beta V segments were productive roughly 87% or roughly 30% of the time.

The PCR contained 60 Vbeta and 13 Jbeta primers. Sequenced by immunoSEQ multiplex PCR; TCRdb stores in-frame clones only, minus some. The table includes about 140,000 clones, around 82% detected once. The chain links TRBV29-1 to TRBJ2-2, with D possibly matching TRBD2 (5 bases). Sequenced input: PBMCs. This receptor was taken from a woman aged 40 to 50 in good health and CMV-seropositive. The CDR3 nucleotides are TGCAGCGTTGATCAGTCGGGGAACACCGGGGAGCTGTTCTTT. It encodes CSVDQSGNTGELFF.